The rows below give T cell receptor beta chains drawn from one sample of a study of T-cell memory formation after mild COVID-19. One entry per CDR3 protein, called by TCRdb with MiXCR from the 5' RACE reads. The sample holds some 290,000 distinct CDR3 sequences, 15% to 20% seen once. Input material: PBMCs or a T cell subset sorted from them (not recorded which). Receptor source: a man between 18 and 35 years old who had mild COVID-19 (a few samples of this study predate the infection). Cell type and time point are not known. Each CDR3 is given with its conserved first and last residue. D genes are given only for firm matches. Not all rows give a size; the values are once, few, many and, for expanded clones, a class.

v_call	clone_size	d_call	j_call	cdr3_nt	cdr3_aa
TRBV4-3	NA	TRBD1	TRBJ2-2	TGCGCCAGCAGCCAAGAGCCCAGGGGGAGCACCGGGGAGCTGTTTTTT	CASSQEPRGSTGELFF
TRBV6-2/TRBV6-3	few	TRBD1	TRBJ2-5	TGTGCCAGCAGACAGGGGTCCGGAGAGACCCAGTACTTC	CASRQGSGETQYF
TRBV12-3/TRBV12-4	many	NA	TRBJ2-5	TGTGCCAGCAGTGGCCAGGGCGCGGAGACCCAGTACTTC	CASSGQGAETQYF
TRBV20-1	NA	TRBD2	TRBJ2-1	TGCAGTGCTAGGGGACTAGCGGGGGGGGCTTGGGAGTTCTTC	CSARGLAGGAWEFF
TRBV27	few	NA	TRBJ1-1	TGTGCCAGCAGTTTTGGGTACACCACTGAAGCTTTCTTT	CASSFGYTTEAFF
TRBV4-2	NA	NA	TRBJ1-1	TGTGCCAGCAACGGCAGGACGAACACTGAAGCTTTCTTT	CASNGRTNTEAFF
TRBV6-2/TRBV6-3	NA	TRBD1	TRBJ1-1	TGTGCCAGCAGTTTCCGGACAGGAGAGGTTACTGAAGCTTTCTTT	CASSFRTGEVTEAFF
TRBV12-3/TRBV12-4	few	TRBD1	TRBJ2-7	TGTGCCAGCAGTTCTGGAGAGGGACAGGGATCGTACGAGCAGTACTTC	CASSSGEGQGSYEQYF
TRBV12-3/TRBV12-4	many	NA	TRBJ1-5	TGTGCCAGCAGTTTTAGCAATCAGCCCCAGCATTTT	CASSFSNQPQHF
TRBV11-2	many	NA	TRBJ1-3	TGTGCCAGCAGCTTCTCAGGGGACACCATATATTTT	CASSFSGDTIYF
TRBV12-3/TRBV12-4	NA	NA	TRBJ1-2	TGTGCCAGCAGTTTTCTAAGCGGGCCGTCCTTC	CASSFLSGPSF